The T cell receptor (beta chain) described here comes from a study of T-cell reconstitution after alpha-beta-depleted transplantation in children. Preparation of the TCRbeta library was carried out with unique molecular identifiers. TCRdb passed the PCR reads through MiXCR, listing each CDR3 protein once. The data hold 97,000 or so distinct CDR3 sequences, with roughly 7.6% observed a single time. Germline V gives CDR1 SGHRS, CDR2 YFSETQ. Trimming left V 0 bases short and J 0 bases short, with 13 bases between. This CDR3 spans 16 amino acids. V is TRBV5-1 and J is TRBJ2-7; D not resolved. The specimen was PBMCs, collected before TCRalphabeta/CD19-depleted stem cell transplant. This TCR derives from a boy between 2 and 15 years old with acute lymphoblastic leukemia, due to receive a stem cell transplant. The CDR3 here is CASSLADILSSYEQYF. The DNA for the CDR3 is TGCGCCAGCAGCTTGGCCGACATCCTCAGCTCCTACGAGCAGTACTTC.